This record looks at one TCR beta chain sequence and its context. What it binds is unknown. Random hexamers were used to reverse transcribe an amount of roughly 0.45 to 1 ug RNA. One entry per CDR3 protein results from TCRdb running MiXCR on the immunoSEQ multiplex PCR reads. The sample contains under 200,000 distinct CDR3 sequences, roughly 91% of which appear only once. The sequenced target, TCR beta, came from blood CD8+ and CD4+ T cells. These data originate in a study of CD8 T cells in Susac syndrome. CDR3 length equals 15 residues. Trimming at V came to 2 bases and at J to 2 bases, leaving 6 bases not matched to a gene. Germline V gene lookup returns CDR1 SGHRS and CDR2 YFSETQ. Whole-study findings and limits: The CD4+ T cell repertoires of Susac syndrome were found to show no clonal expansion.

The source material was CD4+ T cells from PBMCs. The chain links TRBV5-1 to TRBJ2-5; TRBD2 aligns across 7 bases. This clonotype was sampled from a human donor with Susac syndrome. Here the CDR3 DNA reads TGCGCCAGCAGCTTCAATGTGGGAGGGCAAGAGACCCAGTACTTC. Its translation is CASSFNVGGQETQYF.